The 22 T cell receptor beta chains reported below all come from one sample, sequenced in a study of blood T cell repertoires in COVID-19. Data came from immunoSEQ multiplex PCR; TCRdb stores just in-frame clones and leaves some out. The table records fewer than 200,000 clones, less than 85% of them present only once. The specimen was PBMCs or T cells enriched from blood (not recorded which). These receptors were taken from a man between 50 and 59 years old who had recovered from COVID-19.

The V gene is TRBV12-3 or TRBV12-4, the J gene TRBJ1-5; tentative D call: TRBD1 (6 bases). Trimming shortened V by 5 bases and J by 7 bases, and 12 bases separated the two germline ends. CDR3 length: 13 residues. The CDR3 DNA reads TGTGCCAGCAGTCCCACAGGGAACCAGCCCCAGCATTTT. Translated, it gives CASSPTGNQPQHF.

This chain connects TRBV30 to TRBJ1-6; unclear D gene. The V end was cut by 3 bases, the J end by 0 bases, with 15 bases between. The CDR3 contains 17 residues. Germline V gene data show CDR1 as GTSNPN and CDR2 as SVGIG (reference sequence). CDR3 DNA sequence: TGTGCCTGGAGACCACAGCTACTGAGCTCCTATAATTCACCCCTCCACTTT. Protein: CAWRPQLLSSYNSPLHF.

This clone was found a few times. The V call is TRBV5-1, the J call TRBJ1-2; TRBD1 is a possible D gene (5 bases). The germline gives CDR1 SGHRS, CDR2 YFSETQ. The CDR3 spans 14 residues. V was trimmed by 4 bases and J by 10 bases, leaving 20 bases between them. The DNA of the CDR3 is TGCGCCAGCAGCCCCAAGGGAGGGGACGGTACCTACACCTTC. This sequence encodes CASSPKGGDGTYTF.

The chain joins TRBV5-5 to TRBJ1-2, with D maybe TRBD1 (6 bases). The CDR3 runs to 16 residues. Germline CDR1 and CDR2: SGHKS and YYEKEE (reference sequence). The V end was cut by 4 bases, the J end by 1 base, with 17 bases between. CDR3 coding DNA: TGTGCCAGCAGCCGAACCGGACAGCCGCTTAACTATGGCTACACCTTC. The encoded protein is CASSRTGQPLNYGYTF.

The rearrangement uses TRBV28 and TRBJ1-1; 7 bases align to TRBD1. The germline gives CDR1 MDHEN, CDR2 SYDVKM. V was clipped by 3 bases and J by 6 bases; unmatched bases: 19. The CDR3 has 18 residues. For the CDR3, the DNA is TGTGCCAGCAGTTTTGTGCGGCAGGCCAGGGGGGTGAGCCCTGAAGCTTTCTTT. Its protein is CASSFVRQARGVSPEAFF.

The chain has TRBV14 and TRBJ1-2; D might be TRBD1 (6 bases). CDR1 and CDR2 from the germline V gene are SGHDN and FVKESK. The V end lost 2 bases, the J end lost 2 bases, and 12 bases lay between the germline ends. This CDR3 spans 15 amino acids. The CDR3 reads CASSQWVGTNYGYTF. The CDR3 DNA sequence: TGTGCCAGCAGCCAATGGGTAGGGACAAACTATGGCTACACCTTC.

The chain joins TRBV19 to TRBJ1-2; D is undetermined. Germline V CDR1 and CDR2: LNHDA, SQIVND (reference sequence). The CDR3 runs to 15 residues. V was trimmed by 4 bases and J by 0 bases, leaving 12 bases between them. This chain's CDR3 is CASSRSAGSNYGYTF. The CDR3 bases are TGTGCCAGTAGTAGATCCGCGGGCTCTAACTATGGCTACACCTTC.

This clone has only one observation. The DNA for the CDR3 is TGCGCCAGCAGCCAAGTCCCTACAGCGAACACTGAAGCTTTCTTT. Protein sequence: CASSQVPTANTEAFF. This rearrangement joins TRBV4-1 to TRBJ1-1, with D uncertain. The CDR3 extends over 15 amino acids. Germline-derived CDR1 and CDR2 are MGHRA and YSYEKL. Trimming took off 1 base at V and 1 base at J, with 10 bases between the two ends.

V and J are TRBV12-3 or TRBV12-4 and TRBJ1-2; TRBD1 agrees at 8 bases. The CDR3 contains 11 residues. V dropped 7 bases and J dropped 10; count of bases not matched to a gene: 5. CDR3 loop: CASNDRGPYTF. CDR3 DNA sequence: TGTGCCAGCAATGACAGGGGACCCTACACCTTC.

CDR3 DNA sequence: TGCAGTGCTAGTCGTGAGGTGGGCGAGCAGTACTTC. It encodes CSASREVGEQYF. The genes are TRBV20-1 and TRBJ2-7; no reliable D call. Deletions cut 3 bases from V and 6 bases from J, with 12 bases between. The CDR3 is 12 residues long. Germline values: CDR1 DFQATT, CDR2 SNEGSKA (reference sequence).

This clone was observed a single time. The chain couples TRBV11-3 to TRBJ2-5; D ambiguous. Germline lookup yields CDR1 SGHNT and CDR2 YENEEA. The CDR3 runs to 13 residues. Trimming pared 1 base from V and 5 bases from J, leaving 8 bases between. This chain's CDR3 is CASSLGPRETQYF. In DNA form, the CDR3 reads TGTGCCAGCAGCTTAGGCCCCCGGGAGACCCAGTACTTC.

V and J are TRBV19 and TRBJ1-1, with a tentative D call TRBD1 (5 bases). Germline CDR1 is LNHDA and CDR2 is SQIVND (reference sequence). Trimming removed 0 bases at V and 5 bases at J, with 13 bases between. The CDR3 spans 15 residues. In DNA, the CDR3 is TGTGCCAGTAGTATAGATCAGGGCGGGAGGACTGAAGCTTTCTTT. Translated, it gives CASSIDQGGRTEAFF.

Only a few counts were recorded for this clone. This rearrangement joins TRBV2 to TRBJ1-4; TRBD1 is a possible D gene (5 bases). V dropped 3 bases and J dropped 7 bases, with 12 bases sitting between them. CDR3 length: 14 residues. Germline V lookup: CDR1 SNHLY, CDR2 FYNNEI. CDR3 DNA: TGTGCCAGCAGTGATCGGGGGTGGCGTGAAAAACTGTTTTTT. It yields the protein CASSDRGWREKLFF.

This clone was observed a handful of times. The chain combines TRBV6-6 with TRBJ2-1; a possible D gene is TRBD1 (5 bases). Germline V CDR1 and CDR2: MNHNY, SVGAGI (reference sequence). This CDR3 is 12 amino acids long. V lost 6 bases and J 9 bases, leaving 12 bases between the germline ends. CDR3 nucleotides: TGTGCCAGCAGCCCCCAGGGTGGTGAGCAGTTCTTC. It specifies CASSPQGGEQFF.

This chain joins TRBV28 and TRBJ2-2; the match to TRBD1 covers 11 bases. Germline-derived CDR1 and CDR2 are MDHEN and SYDVKM. The CDR3 length is 17 residues. The junction had 7 bases not matched to a gene; V was cut back by 3 bases and J by 4 bases. The CDR3 DNA reads TGTGCCAGCAGTTTCTCCGGGGACAGGGGGGGCACCGGGGAGCTGTTTTTT. Its translation is CASSFSGDRGGTGELFF. Combining the CDR3 with reference TRBV28 and TRBJ2-2 gives the whole variable domain DVKVTQSSRYLVKRTGEKVFLECVQDMDHENMFWYRQDPGLGLRLIYFSYDVKMKEKGDIPEGYSVSREKKERFSLILESASTNQTSMYLCASSFSGDRGGTGELFFGEGSRLTVL.

V and J are TRBV9 and TRBJ2-1; maybe TRBD1 (6 bases). Germline V gene sequence: CDR1 SGDLS, CDR2 YYNGEE. V was cut by 4 bases and J by 7 bases, with 15 bases left in between. The CDR3 has 14 residues. CDR3 DNA sequence: TGTGCCAGCAGCCCACGGGACACCGTTAATGAGCAGTTCTTC. As protein: CASSPRDTVNEQFF.

In its sample, this clone was seen once. The J gene is TRBJ1-1, the V gene TRBV24-1, with D maybe TRBD1 (6 bases). Trimming took 1 base from V and 7 from J, leaving 15 bases between them. Germline CDR1 KGHDR, CDR2 SFDVKD. The CDR3 runs to 15 residues. CDR3 coding DNA: TGTGCCACCAGTGATTTAGGGGGAGTAACGGATGAAGCTTTCTTT. It yields the protein CATSDLGGVTDEAFF.

This rearrangement joins TRBV10-3 to TRBJ2-3; maybe TRBD2 (7 bases). The CDR3 is made up of 14 amino acids. CDR1 ENHRY and CDR2 SYGVKD come from the germline V gene. V was trimmed by 6 bases and J by 7 bases, leaving 17 bases between them. CDR3 protein: CAIRAEGGRNTQYF. The CDR3 nucleotides are TGTGCCATCAGGGCTGAGGGGGGGCGGAATACGCAGTATTTT.

The chain carries TRBV18 and TRBJ1-3, with 8 bases identical to TRBD1. Germline V lookup: CDR1 KGHSH, CDR2 LQKENI. With 3 bases clipped from V and 3 bases from J, the junction kept 7 bases outside the gene matches. The CDR3 has 16 residues. The CDR3 loop is CASSPELTGVGNTIYF. The DNA for the CDR3 is TGTGCCAGCTCACCTGAATTGACAGGGGTTGGAAACACCATATATTTT.

The CDR3 nucleotides are TGCGCCAGCAGCCAACTAGGGGGACCGTTAATCAGCGTCAACATTCAGTACTTC. Translating it yields CASSQLGGPLISVNIQYF. The gene calls are TRBV4-1 and TRBJ2-4; D possibly corresponds to TRBD1 (6 bases). The CDR3 runs to 18 residues. The V and J ends lost 2 bases and 7 bases respectively, with 24 bases between them. Germline CDR1 reads MGHRA; CDR2 reads YSYEKL.

V and J are TRBV21-1 and TRBJ1-5; TRBD1, the D gene given by the table, was not confirmed from the DNA. TRBV21-1 is tagged as a pseudogene. The CDR3 totals 16 residues. CDR3 residues: CASLRNQGPSNQPQHF. The CDR3 DNA reads as TGTGCCAGCCTGAGAAACCAGGGGCCGAGCAATCAGCCCCAGCATTTT.

This chain links TRBV18 with TRBJ1-1; a weak D match, TRBD1 (5 bases). Trimming took 2 bases from V and 1 from J, leaving 11 bases between them. This CDR3 has 15 residues. Germline V gene sequence: CDR1 KGHSH, CDR2 LQKENI. CDR3 in amino acids: CASSPLQVGNTEAFF. In DNA form, the CDR3 reads TGTGCCAGCTCACCATTACAGGTCGGGAACACTGAAGCTTTCTTT.